The T cell receptor (beta chain) under discussion was sequenced for a study of blood T cell repertoires in COVID-19. Study in general: Specimens from acute and convalescent COVID-19 originated in the United States, Italy and Spain. T cells, B-cell-depleted T cells, or PBMCs provided the cDNA or gDNA that served as material.

From germline, CDR1 is MNHEY and CDR2 SMNVEV (reference sequence). V lost 2 bases and J 2 bases, leaving 7 bases between the germline ends. This CDR3 contains 14 residues. In the original processing: Counts of nucleated cells, estimated from reference gene primer amplification, were obtained. Libraries were prepared by immunoSEQ multiplex PCR; TCRdb keeps only in-frame clonotypes and omits some of them. Clone size and the V and J calls come from that table; the DNA yielded D and trimming. Of some 140,000 clones listed, more than 75% are singletons. The sequenced sample was peripheral blood. V usage is TRBV27 and J usage is TRBJ1-5; D is undetermined. The receptor's source is a man at least 80 years old with acute or convalescent COVID-19. The chain's CDR3 is CASSLARGNQPQHF. The DNA for the CDR3 is TGTGCCAGCAGTTTAGCTCGGGGCAATCAGCCCCAGCATTTT.